Listed below are T cell receptor beta chains from one sample, sequenced in a study of shared clonotypes between healthy human individuals. TCRdb's table, derived via immunoSEQ multiplex PCR, lists solely in-frame clones and lacks some. The data show more than 2 million clones, 85% to 95% seen once. Sequencing was performed on naive CD8+ T cells sorted from blood. The receptor set was obtained from a man in his late teens or twenties in good health. CDR3s include the opening cysteine and the closing phenylalanine or tryptophan. Fields, in order: clone size, V gene, J gene, D gene, CDR3 protein, CDR3 DNA. A D gene is named only where the DNA matches it firmly. Not all rows give a size; the values are once, few, many and, for expanded clones, a class.

clone size: -; V gene: TRBV27; J gene: TRBJ2-7; D gene: TRBD1; CDR3 protein: CASAPGQSYEQYF; CDR3 DNA: TGTGCCAGCGCACCGGGACAGTCCTACGAGCAGTACTTC
clone size: -; V gene: TRBV27; J gene: TRBJ2-2; D gene: -; CDR3 protein: CASSLLGVSGNTGELFF; CDR3 DNA: TGTGCCAGCAGTTTACTCGGGGTCTCGGGGAACACCGGGGAGCTGTTTTTT
clone size: -; V gene: TRBV25-1; J gene: TRBJ2-5; D gene: TRBD2; CDR3 protein: CASSVMFAGEETQYF; CDR3 DNA: TGTGCCAGCAGTGTGATGTTTGCGGGAGAAGAGACCCAGTACTTC
clone size: -; V gene: TRBV4-3; J gene: TRBJ2-1; D gene: -; CDR3 protein: CASSQENRANEQFF; CDR3 DNA: TGCGCCAGCAGCCAAGAAAACAGGGCGAATGAGCAGTTCTTC
clone size: -; V gene: TRBV5-6; J gene: TRBJ2-5; D gene: -; CDR3 protein: CASSLIFGEETQYF; CDR3 DNA: TGTGCCAGCAGCTTGATTTTCGGTGAAGAGACCCAGTACTTC
clone size: -; V gene: TRBV18; J gene: TRBJ1-5; D gene: -; CDR3 protein: CASSPGLASNQPQHF; CDR3 DNA: TGTGCCAGCTCACCGGGTCTGGCTAGCAATCAGCCCCAGCATTTT
clone size: -; V gene: TRBV5-5; J gene: TRBJ2-7; D gene: -; CDR3 protein: CASSFQGPTYEQYF; CDR3 DNA: TGTGCCAGCAGCTTCCAGGGGCCTACCTACGAGCAGTACTTC
clone size: -; V gene: TRBV28; J gene: TRBJ1-6; D gene: -; CDR3 protein: CASSYRGTWDSPLHF; CDR3 DNA: TGTGCCAGCAGTTACCGAGGGACATGGGACTCACCCCTCCACTTT
clone size: -; V gene: TRBV27; J gene: TRBJ1-1; D gene: -; CDR3 protein: CASSGTDNTEAFF; CDR3 DNA: TGTGCCAGCAGCGGGACGGATAACACTGAAGCTTTCTTT
clone size: -; V gene: TRBV30; J gene: TRBJ2-2; D gene: -; CDR3 protein: CAWSPGFGTGELFF; CDR3 DNA: TGTGCCTGGAGTCCAGGGTTTGGGACCGGGGAGCTGTTTTTT
clone size: -; V gene: TRBV27; J gene: TRBJ2-7; D gene: TRBD2; CDR3 protein: CASGNRYEQYF; CDR3 DNA: TGTGCTAGCGGGAATCGCTACGAGCAGTACTTC
clone size: -; V gene: TRBV6-5; J gene: TRBJ1-2; D gene: TRBD1; CDR3 protein: CASSYQGAYLYGYTF; CDR3 DNA: TGTGCCAGCAGTTACCAGGGGGCATACCTCTATGGCTACACCTTC
clone size: -; V gene: TRBV4-3; J gene: TRBJ2-7; D gene: TRBD1; CDR3 protein: CASSQDPGTGVYEQYF; CDR3 DNA: TGCGCCAGCAGCCAAGACCCAGGGACAGGGGTTTACGAGCAGTACTTC
clone size: few; V gene: TRBV19; J gene: TRBJ2-7; D gene: TRBD1; CDR3 protein: CASSSGQGYEQYF; CDR3 DNA: TGTGCCAGTAGTAGCGGACAGGGCTACGAGCAGTACTTC
clone size: -; V gene: TRBV7-9; J gene: TRBJ2-5; D gene: -; CDR3 protein: CASSPLWGDETQYF; CDR3 DNA: TGTGCCAGCAGCCCGCTCTGGGGGGATGAGACCCAGTACTTC
clone size: -; V gene: TRBV16; J gene: TRBJ2-5; D gene: -; CDR3 protein: CASSQSGQETQYF; CDR3 DNA: TGTGCCAGCAGCCAATCGGGGCAAGAGACCCAGTACTTC
clone size: once; V gene: TRBV30; J gene: TRBJ1-3; D gene: -; CDR3 protein: CAWTWTGNTIYF; CDR3 DNA: TGTGCCTGGACGTGGACTGGAAACACCATATATTTT
clone size: -; V gene: TRBV5-6; J gene: TRBJ1-1; D gene: -; CDR3 protein: CASSLGHYTEAFF; CDR3 DNA: TGTGCCAGCAGCTTAGGACATTACACTGAAGCTTTCTTT
clone size: -; V gene: TRBV7-9; J gene: TRBJ1-1; D gene: -; CDR3 protein: CASSLARGPDTEAFF; CDR3 DNA: TGTGCCAGCAGCTTAGCTCGGGGGCCTGACACTGAAGCTTTCTTT
clone size: -; V gene: TRBV6-5; J gene: TRBJ2-3; D gene: -; CDR3 protein: CASSAGDGLRNTQYF; CDR3 DNA: TGTGCCAGCAGTGCCGGAGACGGACTGAGGAATACGCAGTATTTT
clone size: -; V gene: TRBV6-1; J gene: TRBJ1-5; D gene: -; CDR3 protein: CASSTGAYSNQPQHF; CDR3 DNA: TGTGCCAGCAGTACGGGGGCGTATAGCAATCAGCCCCAGCATTTT
clone size: -; V gene: TRBV9; J gene: TRBJ2-3; D gene: TRBD2; CDR3 protein: CASSLAGTSGTDTQYF; CDR3 DNA: TGTGCCAGCAGCTTGGCCGGGACTAGCGGCACAGATACGCAGTATTTT
clone size: -; V gene: TRBV7-9; J gene: TRBJ2-5; D gene: TRBD1; CDR3 protein: CASRKGAGETQYF; CDR3 DNA: TGTGCCAGCAGGAAGGGGGCAGGGGAGACCCAGTACTTC
clone size: -; V gene: TRBV9; J gene: TRBJ2-3; D gene: -; CDR3 protein: CASSVGGPRDTQYF; CDR3 DNA: TGTGCCAGCAGCGTCGGGGGGCCCCGGGATACGCAGTATTTT
clone size: -; V gene: TRBV7-9; J gene: TRBJ2-2; D gene: -; CDR3 protein: CASSRPIDTGELFF; CDR3 DNA: TGTGCCAGCAGCCGTCCCATTGACACCGGGGAGCTGTTTTTT
clone size: -; V gene: TRBV11-2; J gene: TRBJ2-1; D gene: -; CDR3 protein: CASSSSNEQFF; CDR3 DNA: TGTGCCAGCAGCTCCTCTAATGAGCAGTTCTTC
clone size: -; V gene: TRBV10-2; J gene: TRBJ2-1; D gene: TRBD1; CDR3 protein: CASSEFGTGANEQFF; CDR3 DNA: TGCGCCAGCAGTGAGTTTGGGACAGGGGCCAATGAGCAGTTCTTC
clone size: -; V gene: TRBV5-1; J gene: TRBJ1-1; D gene: -; CDR3 protein: CASSLRTNTEAFF; CDR3 DNA: TGCGCCAGCAGCTTACGTACGAACACTGAAGCTTTCTTT
clone size: once; V gene: TRBV14; J gene: TRBJ2-3; D gene: -; CDR3 protein: CASSQVTDTQYF; CDR3 DNA: TGTGCCAGCAGCCAGGTCACAGATACGCAGTATTTT
clone size: once; V gene: TRBV28; J gene: TRBJ2-5; D gene: -; CDR3 protein: CASSLAETQYF; CDR3 DNA: TGTGCCAGCAGCCTAGCGGAGACCCAGTACTTC
clone size: -; V gene: TRBV4-3; J gene: TRBJ2-7; D gene: -; CDR3 protein: CASSQEDREGNEQYF; CDR3 DNA: TGCGCCAGCAGCCAGGAGGACAGGGAGGGAAACGAGCAGTACTTC
clone size: -; V gene: TRBV30; J gene: TRBJ2-3; D gene: -; CDR3 protein: CAWSVWLSPGGMSTDTQYF; CDR3 DNA: TGTGCCTGGAGTGTATGGTTGTCCCCAGGCGGGATGAGCACAGATACGCAGTATTTT
clone size: -; V gene: TRBV7-9; J gene: TRBJ2-7; D gene: -; CDR3 protein: CASSHSRDGYYEQYF; CDR3 DNA: TGTGCCAGCAGCCACAGCCGGGACGGATACTACGAGCAGTACTTC
clone size: -; V gene: TRBV27; J gene: TRBJ1-2; D gene: TRBD1; CDR3 protein: CASSPWTGSNYGYTF; CDR3 DNA: TGTGCCAGCAGTCCTTGGACAGGATCTAACTATGGCTACACCTTC
clone size: -; V gene: TRBV9; J gene: TRBJ2-1; D gene: TRBD2; CDR3 protein: CASSLAGGNNEQFF; CDR3 DNA: TGTGCCAGCAGCCTCGCGGGGGGAAACAATGAGCAGTTCTTC
clone size: -; V gene: TRBV4-3; J gene: TRBJ1-5; D gene: -; CDR3 protein: CASSLGRDNQPQHF; CDR3 DNA: TGCGCCAGCAGCCTGGGGAGGGACAATCAGCCCCAGCATTTT
clone size: -; V gene: TRBV15; J gene: TRBJ1-2; D gene: -; CDR3 protein: CATSNRDSYGYTF; CDR3 DNA: TGTGCCACCAGCAACCGGGACTCCTATGGCTACACCTTC
clone size: -; V gene: TRBV5-4; J gene: TRBJ2-7; D gene: -; CDR3 protein: CASSLDGRGYEQYF; CDR3 DNA: TGTGCCAGCAGCTTGGATGGCAGGGGCTACGAGCAGTACTTC
clone size: -; V gene: TRBV7-9; J gene: TRBJ2-7; D gene: -; CDR3 protein: CASQRGDEQYF; CDR3 DNA: TGTGCCAGCCAGAGGGGGGACGAGCAGTACTTC
clone size: -; V gene: TRBV10-3; J gene: TRBJ2-5; D gene: TRBD2; CDR3 protein: CAISDFDGGDETQYF; CDR3 DNA: TGTGCCATCAGTGACTTCGACGGGGGGGATGAGACCCAGTACTTC
clone size: -; V gene: TRBV10-3; J gene: TRBJ2-5; D gene: -; CDR3 protein: CAISEVAYQETQYF; CDR3 DNA: TGTGCCATCAGTGAGGTAGCGTACCAAGAGACCCAGTACTTC